This entry lists 22 T cell receptor beta chains sequenced from one sample in a study of CXCR3-negative and CXCR3-positive naive CD8 T cells. No antigen has been assigned to these receptors. cDNA libraries for TRB were generated by 5' RACE incorporating UMI labels. After re-calling the 5' RACE reads, TCRdb lists one entry per CDR3 protein, DNA absent. The sample shows 150,000 to 180,000 distinct CDR3 sequences, and approximately 0.51% sits with its ten largest clones. Study results and caveats: A higher hydrophobicity marked the TRB CDR3s of CXCR3-positive naive cells versus CXCR3-negative naive cells.

Sequencing used naive CXCR3+ CD8+ T cells from blood. Subset: CD45RO-CCR7+CD27+CD95- naive CD8+ T cells expressing CXCR3 (TNR3+). Receptors originate from a human donor in good health. Some clones in this sample may be carry-over from other donors' samples.

The chain couples TRBV28 to TRBJ1-5; the D gene TCRdb calls, TRBD1, cannot be checked with no DNA. The CDR3 has 13 residues. In germline, CDR1 is MDHEN, CDR2 SYDVKM. CDR3 sequence: CASSPGVNQPQHF.

J is TRBJ2-7 and V is TRBV28; the D gene TCRdb calls, TRBD1, cannot be checked with no DNA. The CDR3 contains 13 residues. The germline CDR1 and CDR2 sequences are MDHEN and SYDVKM. The CDR3 protein is CASSLGRPGEQYF.

The J gene is TRBJ1-1, the V gene TRBV7-9. CDR1 and CDR2 (germline): SEHNR, FQNEAQ (reference sequence). This CDR3 is built from 13 residues. The CDR3 loop is CASSPQAGTEAFF.

The chain links TRBV3-1 to TRBJ2-1; there is no DNA to check the TCRdb D call of TRBD2. CDR1 is LGHDT, CDR2 YNNKEL, per germline (reference sequence). The CDR3 consists of 17 residues. The CDR3 here is CASSQDFAGGLRNEQFF.

The chain carries TRBV13 and TRBJ1-1; the D call of TRBD1 rests on TCRdb alone, since no DNA is present to check it. CDR1 PRHDT and CDR2 FYEKMQ come from the germline V gene (reference sequence). This CDR3 comprises 13 residues. CDR3 loop: CASSPGQGRQAFF.

The J gene is TRBJ2-3, the V gene TRBV9; the D call from TCRdb, TRBD2, cannot be confirmed without DNA. This CDR3 has 17 amino acids. Germline values: CDR1 SGDLS, CDR2 YYNGEE. The CDR3 reads CASSVFPGLAGADTQYF.

The rearrangement joins TRBV29-1 to TRBJ2-2; with no DNA, the TCRdb D assignment of TRBD1 cannot be verified. The CDR3 has 14 amino acids. Germline CDR1 is SQVTM and CDR2 is ANQGSEA. The CDR3: CSVVETGGAGELFF.

The chain links TRBV4-1 to TRBJ2-5; there is no DNA to check the TCRdb D call of TRBD1. Germline CDR1 is MGHRA and CDR2 is YSYEKL. This CDR3 region has 15 residues. This chain's CDR3 is CASSQEDRDGETQYF.

The chain combines TRBV9 with TRBJ2-7; the D call from TCRdb, TRBD2, cannot be confirmed without DNA. Germline V lookup: CDR1 SGDLS, CDR2 YYNGEE. This CDR3 is built from 15 residues. The CDR3 protein is CASSVAGLPSYEQYF.

The chain carries TRBV7-3 and TRBJ1-1. The CDR3 has 14 residues. CDR1 and CDR2 from the germline V gene are SGHTA and FQGTGA. This chain's CDR3 is CASSLNPVITEAFF.

The genes are TRBV3-1 and TRBJ2-7. CDR3 length: 15 residues. The germline V gene encodes CDR1 LGHDT and CDR2 YNNKEL (reference sequence). CDR3 region: CASSQTPDRSYEQYF.

V gene TRBV5-6 combines with J gene TRBJ2-2; lacking DNA, the TRBD1 call made by TCRdb goes unchecked. Germline lookup yields CDR1 SGHDT and CDR2 YYEEEE. CDR3 length: 16 residues. The CDR3 loop reads CASSEAGGPHTGELFF.

The rearrangement links TRBV6-5 to TRBJ2-5; the D gene TCRdb calls, TRBD1, cannot be checked with no DNA. Germline CDR1 is MNHEY and CDR2 is SVGAGI. The CDR3 runs 18 residues. CDR3: CASSYWPPGQGWEETQYF.

The J gene is TRBJ2-7, the V gene TRBV11-2; TCRdb gives TRBD1 as the D gene, but with no DNA this cannot be confirmed. The CDR3 totals 17 residues. Germline-derived CDR1 and CDR2 are SGHAT and FQNNGV. The CDR3 protein is CASSFSVPGRYIYELYF.

The chain links TRBV28 to TRBJ1-4; TCRdb proposes TRBD1, but this gene call is untestable without DNA. This CDR3 comprises 14 residues. The germline V gene has CDR1 MDHEN and CDR2 SYDVKM. CDR3 sequence reads: CASSTRAGDEKLFF.

V usage is TRBV6-5 and J usage is TRBJ2-7; TCRdb designates TRBD1, a call that cannot be tested without DNA. This CDR3 contains 17 residues. Germline-derived CDR1 and CDR2 are MNHEY and SVGAGI. The CDR3 spells CASSYNPRGDSSYEQYF.

CDR3 sequence: CASSYTGLAGGPGEQYF. This rearrangement joins TRBV6-5 to TRBJ2-7; TCRdb lists TRBD2, though no DNA is available to test this call. Germline CDR1 and CDR2: MNHEY and SVGAGI. This CDR3 is 17 amino acids long.

V and J are TRBV5-1 and TRBJ2-3; lacking DNA, the TRBD1 call made by TCRdb goes unchecked. The germline V gene has CDR1 SGHRS and CDR2 YFSETQ. The CDR3 consists of 18 residues. CDR3: CASSPWDTLNPPADTQYF.

V and J are TRBV7-8 and TRBJ2-1; TCRdb lists TRBD2, though no DNA is available to test this call. Germline V gene lookup returns CDR1 SGHVS and CDR2 FQNEAQ. The CDR3 covers 15 residues. CDR3 loop: CASSFSGGFYNEQFF.

This chain links TRBV12-3 or TRBV12-4 with TRBJ2-7. The CDR3 totals 15 residues. CDR3 protein: CASSLSVRSSYEQYF.

J is TRBJ1-2 and V is TRBV28. Germline V CDR1 and CDR2: MDHEN, SYDVKM. The CDR3 consists of 14 residues. CDR3 residues: CASSLSVTPYGYTF.

V gene TRBV7-8 combines with J gene TRBJ2-1; TCRdb gives TRBD1 as the D gene, but with no DNA this cannot be confirmed. The CDR3 sequence is 14 residues long. Germline loops: CDR1 SGHVS, CDR2 FQNEAQ. This chain's CDR3 is CASSLNQGENEQFF.